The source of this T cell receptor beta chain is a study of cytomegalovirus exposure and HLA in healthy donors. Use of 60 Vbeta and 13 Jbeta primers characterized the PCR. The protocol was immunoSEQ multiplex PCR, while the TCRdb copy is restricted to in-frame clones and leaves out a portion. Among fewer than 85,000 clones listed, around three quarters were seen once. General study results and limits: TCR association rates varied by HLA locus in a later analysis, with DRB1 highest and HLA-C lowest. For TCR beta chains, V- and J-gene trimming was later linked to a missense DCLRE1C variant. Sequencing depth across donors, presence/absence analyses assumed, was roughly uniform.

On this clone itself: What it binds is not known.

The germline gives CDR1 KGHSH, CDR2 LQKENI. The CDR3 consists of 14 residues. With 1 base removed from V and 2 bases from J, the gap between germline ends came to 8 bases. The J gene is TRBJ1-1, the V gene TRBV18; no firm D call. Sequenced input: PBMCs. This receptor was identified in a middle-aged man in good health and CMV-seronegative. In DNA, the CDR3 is TGTGCCAGCTCACCACGCACAGACAACACTGAAGCTTTCTTT. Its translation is CASSPRTDNTEAFF.